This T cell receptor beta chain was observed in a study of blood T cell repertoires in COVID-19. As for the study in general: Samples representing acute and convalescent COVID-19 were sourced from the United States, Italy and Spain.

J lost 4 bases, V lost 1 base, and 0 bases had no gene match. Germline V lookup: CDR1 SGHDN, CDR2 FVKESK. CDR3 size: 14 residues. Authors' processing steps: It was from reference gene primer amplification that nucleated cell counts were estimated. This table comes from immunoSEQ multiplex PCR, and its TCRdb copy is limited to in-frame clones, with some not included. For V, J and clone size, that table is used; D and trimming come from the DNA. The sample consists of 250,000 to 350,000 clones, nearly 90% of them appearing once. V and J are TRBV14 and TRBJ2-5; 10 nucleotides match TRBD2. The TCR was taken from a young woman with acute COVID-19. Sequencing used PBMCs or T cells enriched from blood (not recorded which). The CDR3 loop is CASSQGLAGETQYF. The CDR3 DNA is TGTGCCAGCAGCCAAGGACTAGCGGGAGAGACCCAGTACTTC.